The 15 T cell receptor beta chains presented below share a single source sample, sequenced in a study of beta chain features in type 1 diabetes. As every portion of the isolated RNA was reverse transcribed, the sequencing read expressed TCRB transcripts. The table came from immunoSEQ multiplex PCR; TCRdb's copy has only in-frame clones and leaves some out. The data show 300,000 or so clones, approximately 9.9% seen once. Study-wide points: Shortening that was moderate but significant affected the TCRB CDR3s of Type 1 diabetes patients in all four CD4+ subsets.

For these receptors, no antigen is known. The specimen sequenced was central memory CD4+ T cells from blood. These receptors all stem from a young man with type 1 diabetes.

The chain's CDR3 is CASSLDWGSNTGELFF. The CDR3 coding sequence is TGTGCCAGCAGCTTAGATTGGGGGTCGAACACCGGGGAGCTGTTTTTT. V gene TRBV11-2 combines with J gene TRBJ2-2, with D tentatively TRBD1 or TRBD2 (5 bases each). With 0 bases removed from V and 0 bases from J, the gap between germline ends came to 8 bases. This CDR3 contains 16 residues. CDR1 is SGHAT and CDR2 is FQNNGV in the germline V gene.

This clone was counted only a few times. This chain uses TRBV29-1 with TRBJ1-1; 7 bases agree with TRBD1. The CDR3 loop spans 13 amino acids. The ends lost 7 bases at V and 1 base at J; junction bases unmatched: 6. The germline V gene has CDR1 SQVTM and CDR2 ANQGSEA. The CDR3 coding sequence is TGCAGCGGCACAGGGGCGCCGAACACTGAAGCTTTCTTT. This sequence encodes CSGTGAPNTEAFF.

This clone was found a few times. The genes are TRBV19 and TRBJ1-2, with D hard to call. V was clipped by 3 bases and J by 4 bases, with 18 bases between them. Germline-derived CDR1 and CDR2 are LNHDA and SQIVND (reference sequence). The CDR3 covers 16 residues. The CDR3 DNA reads TGTGCCAGTAGTATGTCTGGATCGGGGAGGTCCTATGGCTACACCTTC. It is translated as CASSMSGSGRSYGYTF.

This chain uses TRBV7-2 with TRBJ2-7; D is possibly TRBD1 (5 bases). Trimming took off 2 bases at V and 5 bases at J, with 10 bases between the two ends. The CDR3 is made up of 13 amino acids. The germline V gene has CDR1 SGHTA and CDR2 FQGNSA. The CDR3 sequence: CASSLRQGDEQYF. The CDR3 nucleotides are TGTGCCAGCAGCTTAAGGCAGGGTGACGAGCAGTACTTC.

CDR3 sequence (DNA): TGTGCCACGGGGGACGGAGGAAACCCTGAAGCTTTCTTT. Its translation is CATGDGGNPEAFF. The chain links TRBV2 to TRBJ1-1, with D tentatively TRBD1 (5 bases). There are 13 residues in the CDR3. V lost 10 bases and J lost 6, with 18 bases in between. Looked up from germline, CDR1 is SNHLY and CDR2 is FYNNEI.

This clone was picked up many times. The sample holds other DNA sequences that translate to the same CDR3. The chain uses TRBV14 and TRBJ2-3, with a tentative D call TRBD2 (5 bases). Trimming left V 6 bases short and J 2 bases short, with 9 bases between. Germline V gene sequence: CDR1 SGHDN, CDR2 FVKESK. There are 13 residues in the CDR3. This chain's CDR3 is CASSPRATDTQYF. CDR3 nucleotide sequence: TGTGCCAGCAGTCCGCGGGCCACAGATACGCAGTATTTT.

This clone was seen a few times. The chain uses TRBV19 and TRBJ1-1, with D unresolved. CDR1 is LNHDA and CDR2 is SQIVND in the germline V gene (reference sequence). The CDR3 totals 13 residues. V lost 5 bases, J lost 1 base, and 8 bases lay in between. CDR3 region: CASSLDGNTEAFF. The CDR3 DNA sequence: TGTGCCAGTAGTCTGGACGGGAACACTGAAGCTTTCTTT.

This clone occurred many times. This CDR3 is CAISVGTPYNEQFF. As DNA, the CDR3 is TGTGCCATCAGTGTTGGGACTCCCTACAATGAGCAGTTCTTC. J is TRBJ2-1 and V is TRBV10-3; D may be TRBD2 (6 bases). Germline V CDR1 and CDR2: ENHRY, SYGVKD. The CDR3 length is 14 residues. V lost 4 bases and J 2 bases, leaving 9 bases between the germline ends.

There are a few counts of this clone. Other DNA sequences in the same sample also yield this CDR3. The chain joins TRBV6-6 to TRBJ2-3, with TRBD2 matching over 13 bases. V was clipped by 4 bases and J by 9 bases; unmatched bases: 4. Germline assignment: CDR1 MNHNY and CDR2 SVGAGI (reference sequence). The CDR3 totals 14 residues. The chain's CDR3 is CASSSGLAGDTQYF. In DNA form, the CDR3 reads TGTGCCAGCAGTTCCGGACTAGCGGGGGACACGCAGTATTTT.

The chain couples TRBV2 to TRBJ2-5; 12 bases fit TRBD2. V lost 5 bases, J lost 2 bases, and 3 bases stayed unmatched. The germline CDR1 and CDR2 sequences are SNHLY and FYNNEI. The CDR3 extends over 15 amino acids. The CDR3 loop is CASSLTSGGQETQYF. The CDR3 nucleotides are TGTGCCAGCAGTTTGACTAGCGGGGGTCAAGAGACCCAGTACTTC.

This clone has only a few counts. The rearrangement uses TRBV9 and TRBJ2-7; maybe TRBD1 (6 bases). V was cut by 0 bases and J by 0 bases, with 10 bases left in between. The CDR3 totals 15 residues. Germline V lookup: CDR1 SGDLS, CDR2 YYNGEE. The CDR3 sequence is CASSVEDSLSYEQYF. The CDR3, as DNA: TGTGCCAGCAGCGTAGAGGACAGTCTCTCCTACGAGCAGTACTTC.

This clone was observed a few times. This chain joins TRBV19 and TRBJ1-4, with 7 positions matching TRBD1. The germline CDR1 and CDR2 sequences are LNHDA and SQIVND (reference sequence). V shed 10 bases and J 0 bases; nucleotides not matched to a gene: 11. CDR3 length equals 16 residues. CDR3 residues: CATGTAGRTTNEKLFF. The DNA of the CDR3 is TGTGCCACCGGGACAGCCGGAAGAACAACTAATGAAAAACTGTTTTTT.

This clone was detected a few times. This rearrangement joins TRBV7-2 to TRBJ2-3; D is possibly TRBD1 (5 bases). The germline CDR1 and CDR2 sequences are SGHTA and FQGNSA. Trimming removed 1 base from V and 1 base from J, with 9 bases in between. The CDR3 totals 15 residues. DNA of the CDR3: TGTGCCAGCAGCTTAGGGACACGTGGCACAGATACGCAGTATTTT. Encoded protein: CASSLGTRGTDTQYF.

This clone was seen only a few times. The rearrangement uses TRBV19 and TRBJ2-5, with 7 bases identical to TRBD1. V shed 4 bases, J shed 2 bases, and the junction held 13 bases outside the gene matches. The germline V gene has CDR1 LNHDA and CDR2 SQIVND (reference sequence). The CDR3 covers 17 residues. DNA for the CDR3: TGTGCCAGTAGTAATCCGCTGGGCAGGGGGATACAAGAGACCCAGTACTTC. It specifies CASSNPLGRGIQETQYF.

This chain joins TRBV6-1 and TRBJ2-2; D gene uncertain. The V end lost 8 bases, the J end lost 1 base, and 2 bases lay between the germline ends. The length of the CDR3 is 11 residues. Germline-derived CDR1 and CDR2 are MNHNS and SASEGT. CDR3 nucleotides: TGTGCCAGCGGGAACACCGGGGAGCTGTTTTTT. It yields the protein CASGNTGELFF.